Listed here is a single TCR beta chain. This PCR relied on a set of 60 Vbeta primers and 13 Jbeta primers. Produced via immunoSEQ multiplex PCR; TCRdb's table is partial and in-frame only. Seen here are about 190,000 clones, 65% to 85% observed once, and the top ten hold 1.6%. The entry originates in a study of cytomegalovirus exposure and HLA in healthy donors. Across the study: Early released data comprised approximately 85 million unique TCRs from HLA-typed donors.

The sample consisted of PBMCs. The TCR originated in a woman aged 18-29 years in good health and CMV-seronegative.

As DNA, the CDR3 is TGTGCCAGCAGGTTAGCGGGAGGGCCCTCCTACGAGCAGTACTTC. Translated, it gives CASRLAGGPSYEQYF. The rearrangement joins TRBV27 to TRBJ2-7; 11 bases match TRBD2. CDR3 length: 15 amino acids. From germline, CDR1 is MNHEY and CDR2 SMNVEV (reference sequence). Losses at the gene ends were 6 bases for V and 0 bases for J; bases not matched to a gene: 4.